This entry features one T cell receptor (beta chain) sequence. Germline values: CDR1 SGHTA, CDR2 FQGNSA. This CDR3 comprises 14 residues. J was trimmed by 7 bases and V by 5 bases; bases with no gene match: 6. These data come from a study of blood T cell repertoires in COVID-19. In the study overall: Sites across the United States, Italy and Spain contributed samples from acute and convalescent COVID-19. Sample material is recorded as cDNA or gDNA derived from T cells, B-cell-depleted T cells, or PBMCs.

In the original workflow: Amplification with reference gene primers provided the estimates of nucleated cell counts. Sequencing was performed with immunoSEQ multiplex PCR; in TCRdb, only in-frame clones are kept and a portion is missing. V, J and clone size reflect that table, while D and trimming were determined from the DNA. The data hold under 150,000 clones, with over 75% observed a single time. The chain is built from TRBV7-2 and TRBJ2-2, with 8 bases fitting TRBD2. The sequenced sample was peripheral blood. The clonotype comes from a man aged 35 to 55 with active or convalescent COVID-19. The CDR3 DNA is TGTGCCAGCAGCCCGCGGGGGGTCGGCGGGGAGCTGTTTTTT. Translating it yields CASSPRGVGGELFF.